Here is one TCR beta chain with its context. Which antigen it targets is not known. No base quality information exists; no much larger clone differs at one position. Looking up the germline V gene (reference sequence) yields CDR1 LNHDA and CDR2 SQIVND. From cysteine to phenylalanine, the CDR3 is 15 amino acids long. Of all the DNA, just the CDR3 is kept, 45 bases in frame from base 1. Trimming accounts for 4 bases at V and 8 bases at J, while the number of junction bases matched to no gene is 9. The entry originates in a study of yellow fever vaccine responses in identical twins (dated by TCRdb to 2016 to 2019). Study-level background: In identical twins, the study followed T cell clones that responded to the vaccine with precision. The research as a whole found: According to the authors, the vaccine-induced T cell response in identical twins seemed to be partly convergent and partly specific to each individual.

The library was made by RT-PCR. Sequencing was performed on an Illumina HiSeq 2500. The raw public reads went through TCRdb reprocessing: fastp at Q25, MiXCR clone calling, in-frame beta chains kept. Rows with a matching CDR3 protein are joined into one entry that keeps the most common DNA and genes. Present in this sample are approximately 9,500 distinct CDR3 sequences, less than 85% of which were seen just once. The ten biggest clones cover under 2.5% of the sample. The sequence joins TRBV19 to TRBJ2-4; the junction holds 9 bases that match TRBD1. The material sequenced was T cells from blood (PBMCs), unsorted or a sorted subset (not recorded which), taken before or after yellow fever vaccination (not recorded which). The source is a woman between 18 and 30 years old who received the yellow fever vaccine. Donor details come from another sample of the same person, matched by shared clones. CDR3 region: CASSTPTGGSDIQYF. The DNA sequence is given as TGTGCCAGTAGTACGCCGACAGGGGGATCAGACATTCAGTACTTC.